A selection of T cell receptor beta chains follows, all from one sample in a study of blood T cell repertoires in COVID-19. Sequencing used immunoSEQ multiplex PCR; TCRdb keeps in-frame clones, though not all of them. Among roughly 100,000 clones, roughly 87% were seen once, and the ten largest hold roughly 4.5%. Sequencing used peripheral blood. Receptor source: a man between 45 and 60 years old with acute or convalescent COVID-19. CDR3s include the opening cysteine and the closing phenylalanine or tryptophan.

>TRBV29-1|13|TRBJ2-3
CSVLRVLFEAQYF
>TRBV6-2/TRBV6-3|14|TRBJ2-3
CASSYTTVTDTQYF
>TRBV15|16|TRBJ2-5
CATSSRTGTGQETQYF
>TRBV10-3|15|TRBJ1-5
CAISESGGGNQPQHF
>TRBV9|13|TRBJ2-3
CASSVLSTDTQYF
>TRBV11-3|14|TRBJ1-6
CASSADGDWSPLHF
>TRBV27|15|TRBJ2-1
CASIGQTSGYNEQFF
>TRBV19|14|TRBJ2-2
CASRRQGSTGELFF
>TRBV5-1|14|TRBJ2-3
CASSYFEGTDTQYF
>TRBV7-9|17|TRBJ2-3
CASSLWSTSGRADTQYF
>TRBV7-8|13|TRBJ1-5
CASSLNPSNSLDF
>TRBV7-3|13|TRBJ1-2
CAREPGQGDGYTF
>TRBV27|13|TRBJ1-4
CASSAWETEKLFF
>TRBV19|14|TRBJ1-3
CASSIRTQGNTIYF
>TRBV28|16|TRBJ2-7
CASSDPLGQGAGEQYF
>TRBV7-6|13|TRBJ2-5
CASSWTRKETQYF
>TRBV6-6|15|TRBJ1-6
CASTVPGSSNSPLHF
>TRBV5-1|14|TRBJ2-7
CASTGQGPRYEQYF
>TRBV3-1/TRBV3-2|14|TRBJ1-1
CASSQDSGNTEAFF
>TRBV5-1|14|TRBJ1-4
CASSMTGANEKLFF
>TRBV5-6|15|TRBJ2-5
CASSLVQGAQETQYF
>TRBV5-1|14|TRBJ2-3
CASSFSSEGDTQYF
>TRBV6-5|15|TRBJ1-1
CASSLNRGMNTEAFF
>TRBV25-1|12|TRBJ2-7
CASSEWEVEQYF
>TRBV7-9|14|TRBJ1-6
CASRPTSYNSPLHF
>TRBV19|11|TRBJ1-4
CASRGGSILFF
>TRBV19|10|TRBJ2-2
CASRAGELFF
>TRBV9|15|TRBJ2-1
CASSVGHALSGEQFF
>TRBV6-5|13|TRBJ1-2
CASSPQGRYGYTF
>TRBV4-1|12|TRBJ1-1
CASSQGRTEAFF
>TRBV5-1|16|TRBJ2-1
CASSLISGNSYNEQFF
>TRBV6-6|15|TRBJ2-5
CASSYRTGPEETQYF
>TRBV5-1|15|TRBJ2-7
CASSQGHAGSYEQYF
>TRBV14|13|TRBJ1-1
CASSQDRNTEAFF
>TRBV21-1|15|TRBJ1-5
CASISGTGCNQPQHF
>TRBV5-1|15|TRBJ1-1
CASSSLGALNTEAFF
>TRBV30|15|TRBJ2-7
CAWRPPDRGRYEQYF
>TRBV19|15|TRBJ1-5
CASRDRGLGNQPQHF
>TRBV7-6|15|TRBJ1-1
CASSLAPQGGTEAFF
>TRBV10-1|17|TRBJ1-1
CASSESRGFRENTEAFF
>TRBV18|14|TRBJ2-1
CASGGTSGDNEQFF
>TRBV6-1|14|TRBJ2-2
CASSEQNTPGELFF
>TRBV2|12|TRBJ1-1
CASIPGSTEAFF
>TRBV7-8|14|TRBJ2-7
CASSEVLAGGEQYF
>TRBV12-3/TRBV12-4|13|TRBJ2-1
CASGRGVSGEQFF
>TRBV18|16|TRBJ2-2
CASIGGGTSNTGELFF
>TRBV18|15|TRBJ1-4
CASSPLGQGAEKLFF
>TRBV19|14|TRBJ2-7
CASSPGRGIDEQYF
>TRBV18|15|TRBJ2-1
CASSSTSGIYNEQFF